What follows is one T cell receptor (beta chain) and its context. Germline V gene lookup returns CDR1 SGHRS and CDR2 YFSETQ. The CDR3 contains 14 residues. Deletions cut 4 bases from V and 10 bases from J, with 17 bases between. This sample was included in a study of blood T cell repertoires in COVID-19. Study details: Samples came from the United States, Italy and Spain, spanning acute and convalescent COVID-19.

Authors' analysis steps: Scientists estimated how many nucleated cells there were by amplifying reference gene primers. Data came from immunoSEQ multiplex PCR; TCRdb stores just in-frame clones and leaves some out. D and trimming were read from the DNA, whereas the V and J calls and clone size are those reported in that table. Counted here are approximately 380,000 clones, about 88% occurring once; the ten biggest clones make up about 1.2%. The cohort comprised adults aged roughly 18 to 95 years residing in approximately 22 US areas. Donors of Cohort 3 who recovered were those that had two negative PCRs, clearance, or symptom resolution.

The specimen was PBMCs or T cells enriched from blood (not recorded which). The chain carries TRBV5-1 and TRBJ1-4, with D possibly being TRBD1 (6 bases). This clonotype was sampled from a young woman who had recovered from COVID-19. The CDR3 coding sequence is TGCGCCAGCAGCAAACAGGGTGAAGATGGAAAACTGTTTTTT. It specifies CASSKQGEDGKLFF.